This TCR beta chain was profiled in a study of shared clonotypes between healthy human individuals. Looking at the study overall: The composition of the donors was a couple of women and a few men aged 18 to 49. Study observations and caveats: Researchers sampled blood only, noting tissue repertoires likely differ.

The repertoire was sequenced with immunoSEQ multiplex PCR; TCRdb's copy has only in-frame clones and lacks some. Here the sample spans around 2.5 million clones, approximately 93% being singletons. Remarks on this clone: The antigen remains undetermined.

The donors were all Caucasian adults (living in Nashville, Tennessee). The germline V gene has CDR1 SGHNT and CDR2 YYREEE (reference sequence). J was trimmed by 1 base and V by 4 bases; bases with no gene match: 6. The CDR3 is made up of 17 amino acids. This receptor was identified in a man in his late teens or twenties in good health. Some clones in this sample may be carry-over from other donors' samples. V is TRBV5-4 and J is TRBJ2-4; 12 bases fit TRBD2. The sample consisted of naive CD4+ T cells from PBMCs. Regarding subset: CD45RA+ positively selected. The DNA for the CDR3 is TGTGCCAGCAGCGCGGCTAGCGGGAGGGCCGCCAAAAACATTCAGTACTTC. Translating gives CASSAASGRAAKNIQYF.